The 6 T cell receptor beta chains below all came from one sample that was sequenced in a study of CD8 T cells in Susac syndrome. Reverse transcription of 0.5 to 1 ug RNA used random hexamers. TCRdb used MiXCR to reprocess the immunoSEQ multiplex PCR reads, holding one entry per CDR3 protein. Of 200,000 to 300,000 distinct CDR3 sequences listed, 95% to 97% are singletons. The source material was CD4+ T cells from PBMCs. The receptors shown here come from a human donor with Susac syndrome.

The V gene is TRBV2, the J gene TRBJ2-2; 11 bases fit TRBD2. This CDR3 is built from 20 residues. J lost 2 bases, V lost 7 bases, and 18 bases had no gene match. The germline gives CDR1 SNHLY, CDR2 FYNNEI. CDR3 nucleotide sequence: TGTGCCAGCAAGAAGCCGGGACTAGCGGCGACCTCTCCTAACACCGGGGAGCTGTTTTTT. As protein: CASKKPGLAATSPNTGELFF.

The chain is built from TRBV27 and TRBJ1-2; 8 bases are shared with TRBD1. The germline CDR1 and CDR2 sequences are MNHEY and SMNVEV (reference sequence). The CDR3 is made up of 15 amino acids. The junction had 12 bases not matched to a gene; V was cut back by 7 bases and J by 5 bases. CDR3 sequence (DNA): TGTGCCAGCAAGCCTCGGGACAGGCTTTCTTATGGCTACACCTTC. It is translated as CASKPRDRLSYGYTF.

The chain uses TRBV12-3 or TRBV12-4 and TRBJ2-2; 12 positions match TRBD1. J was trimmed by 4 bases and V by 6 bases; bases with no gene match: 3. The CDR3 totals 15 residues. The CDR3 DNA reads TGTGCCAGCAGGGGACAGGGGGCGTCCACCGGGGAGCTGTTTTTT. Its protein product is CASRGQGASTGELFF.

The chain has TRBV28 and TRBJ2-7; D is unresolved. The V end was cut by 3 bases, the J end by 3 bases, with 12 bases between. CDR1 and CDR2 from the germline V gene are MDHEN and SYDVKM. The CDR3 length is 14 residues. The CDR3 DNA follows: TGTGCCAGCAGTTTCCTCCCTCCTCTCTACGAGCAGTACTTC. This gives the protein CASSFLPPLYEQYF.

This sequence joins TRBV30 and TRBJ2-3; D gene ambiguous. The CDR3 is 13 residues long. The germline CDR1 and CDR2 sequences are GTSNPN and SVGIG (reference sequence). Trimming took off 1 base at V and 2 bases at J, with 7 bases between the two ends. The CDR3 region has the DNA TGTGCCTGGAGTGCAAGGATCACAGATACGCAGTATTTT. It specifies CAWSARITDTQYF. The full variable domain, in which reference TRBV30 and TRBJ2-3 provide the parts outside the CDR3, is SQTIHQWPATLVQPVGSPLSLECTVEGTSNPNLYWYRQAAGRGLQLLFYSVGIGQISSEVPQNLSASRPQDRQFILSSKKLLLSDSGFYLCAWSARITDTQYFGPGTRLTVL.

This chain links TRBV19 with TRBJ1-2; possibly TRBD1 for D (5 bases). The CDR3 totals 14 residues. Per germline, CDR1 LNHDA and CDR2 SQIVND (reference sequence). Trimming stripped 6 bases from V and 2 bases from J, with 13 bases between. The CDR3 reads CASRGAWGNYGYTF. CDR3 in DNA: TGTGCCAGTAGGGGCGCCTGGGGGAACTATGGCTACACCTTC.